This T cell receptor beta chain was captured by sequencing in a study of beta chain features in type 1 diabetes. About the study: The study found patients and healthy donors alike in age, gender and cell yields.

General study findings and limits: In patients and controls equally, PCR might favor templates that are shorter. Fewer insertions but more deletions were seen at VDJ junctions in type 1 diabetes patients. An over-representation of cells with high TCR expression could result from cDNA sequencing.

The entirety of the isolated RNA underwent reverse transcription, so expressed TCRB transcripts were sequenced. The repertoire was sequenced with immunoSEQ multiplex PCR; TCRdb's copy has only in-frame clones and lacks some. The data contain around 350,000 clones, over 10% of them seen just once; the ten biggest clones take up 0.017%. The germline V and J ends were trimmed by 7 bases and 0 bases, with 11 bases remaining between them. This CDR3 is built from 14 residues. Germline CDR1 LNHNV, CDR2 YYDKDF (reference sequence). The table lists this clone with a few counts. Its specificity is unknown. The TCR was taken from a man aged 18 to 29 in good health. The source material was naive CD4+ T cells from blood. The genes are TRBV15 and TRBJ2-3; no definite D call. The chain's CDR3 is CATTRDPSTDTQYF. CDR3 coding DNA: TGTGCCACCACCCGAGACCCTAGCACAGATACGCAGTATTTT.